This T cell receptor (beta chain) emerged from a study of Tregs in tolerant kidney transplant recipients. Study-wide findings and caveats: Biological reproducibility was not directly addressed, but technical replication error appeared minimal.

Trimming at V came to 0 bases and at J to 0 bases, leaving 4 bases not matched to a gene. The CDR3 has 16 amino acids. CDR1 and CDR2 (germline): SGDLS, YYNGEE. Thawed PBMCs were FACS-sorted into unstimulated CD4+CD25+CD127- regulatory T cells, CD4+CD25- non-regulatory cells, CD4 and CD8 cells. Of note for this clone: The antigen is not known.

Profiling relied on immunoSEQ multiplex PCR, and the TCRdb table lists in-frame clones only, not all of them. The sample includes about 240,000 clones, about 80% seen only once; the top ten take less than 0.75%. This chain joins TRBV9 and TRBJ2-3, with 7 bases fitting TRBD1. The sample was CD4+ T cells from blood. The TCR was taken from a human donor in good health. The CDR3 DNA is TGTGCCAGCAGCGTAGCGGCGACAGGGAGCACAGATACGCAGTATTTT. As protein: CASSVAATGSTDTQYF.